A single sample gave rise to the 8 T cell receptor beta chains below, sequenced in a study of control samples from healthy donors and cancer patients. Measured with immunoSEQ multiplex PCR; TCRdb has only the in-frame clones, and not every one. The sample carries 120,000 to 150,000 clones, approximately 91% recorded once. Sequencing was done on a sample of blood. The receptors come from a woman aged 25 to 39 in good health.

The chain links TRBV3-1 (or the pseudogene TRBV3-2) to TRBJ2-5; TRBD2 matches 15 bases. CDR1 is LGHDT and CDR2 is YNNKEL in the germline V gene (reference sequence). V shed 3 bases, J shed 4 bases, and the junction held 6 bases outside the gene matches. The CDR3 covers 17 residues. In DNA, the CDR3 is TGTGCCAGCAGCCACAGGACTAGCGGGAGGGTTGGAGAGACCCAGTACTTC. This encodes CASSHRTSGRVGETQYF.

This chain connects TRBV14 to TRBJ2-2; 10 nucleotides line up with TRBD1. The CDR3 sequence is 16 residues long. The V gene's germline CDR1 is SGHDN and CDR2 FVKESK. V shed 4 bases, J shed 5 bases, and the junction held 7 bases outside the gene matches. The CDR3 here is CASSPPGQGRTGELFF. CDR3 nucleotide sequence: TGTGCCAGCAGCCCCCCGGGACAGGGGAGAACCGGGGAGCTGTTTTTT.

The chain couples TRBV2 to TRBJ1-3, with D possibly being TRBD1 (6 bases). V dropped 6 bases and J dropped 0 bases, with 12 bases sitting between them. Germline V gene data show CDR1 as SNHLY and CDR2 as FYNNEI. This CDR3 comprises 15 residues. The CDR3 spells CASSPTGTSGNTIYF. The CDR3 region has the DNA TGTGCCAGCAGCCCCACAGGGACCTCTGGAAACACCATATATTTT. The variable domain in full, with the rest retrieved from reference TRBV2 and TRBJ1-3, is EPEVTQTPSHQVTQMGQEVILRCVPISNHLYFYWYRQILGQKVEFLVSFYNNEISEKSEIFDDQFSVERPDGSNFTLKIRSTKLEDSAMYFCASSPTGTSGNTIYFGEGSWLTVV.

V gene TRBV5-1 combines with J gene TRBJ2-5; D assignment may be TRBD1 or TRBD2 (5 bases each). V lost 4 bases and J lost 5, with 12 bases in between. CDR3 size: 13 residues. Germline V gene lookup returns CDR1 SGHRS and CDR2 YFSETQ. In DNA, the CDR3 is TGCGCCAGCAGCCGGGGCCCGTTCGAGACCCAGTACTTC. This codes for CASSRGPFETQYF.

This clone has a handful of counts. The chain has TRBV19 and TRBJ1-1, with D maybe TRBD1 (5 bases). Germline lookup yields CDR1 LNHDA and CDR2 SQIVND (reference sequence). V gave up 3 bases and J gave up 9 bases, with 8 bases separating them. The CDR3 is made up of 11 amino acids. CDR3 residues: CASSMAGKAFF. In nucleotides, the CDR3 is TGTGCCAGTAGTATGGCAGGGAAAGCTTTCTTT.

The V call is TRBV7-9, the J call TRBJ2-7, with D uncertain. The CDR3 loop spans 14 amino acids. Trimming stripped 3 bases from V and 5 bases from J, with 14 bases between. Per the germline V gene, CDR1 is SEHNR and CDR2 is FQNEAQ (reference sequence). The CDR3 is CASSLVWAPHEQYF. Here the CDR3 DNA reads TGTGCCAGCAGCTTGGTGTGGGCCCCCCACGAGCAGTACTTC.

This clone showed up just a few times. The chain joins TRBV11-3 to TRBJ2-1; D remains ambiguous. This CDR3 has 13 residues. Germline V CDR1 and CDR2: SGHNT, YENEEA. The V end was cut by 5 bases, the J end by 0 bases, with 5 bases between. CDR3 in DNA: TGTGCCAGCAGCCCCAGCTCCTACAATGAGCAGTTCTTC. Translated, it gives CASSPSSYNEQFF.

The CDR3 loop is CASSTQDSTVQPQHF. The CDR3 DNA reads TGTGCCAGCAGTACGCAGGACAGTACGGTTCAGCCCCAGCATTTT. The genes are TRBV2 and TRBJ1-5, with TRBD1 as a possible D gene (6 bases). Trimming took 5 bases from V and 6 from J, leaving 17 bases between them. Germline CDR1 is SNHLY and CDR2 is FYNNEI. This CDR3 is 15 amino acids long.